The 3 T cell receptor beta chains listed next were all sequenced from one sample in a study of cytomegalovirus exposure and HLA in healthy donors. This table comes from immunoSEQ multiplex PCR, and its TCRdb copy is limited to in-frame clones, with some not included. The sample includes roughly 130,000 clones, about nine tenths of them seen just once. Source material: PBMCs. The receptors shown here come from a man younger than 40 in good health and CMV-seronegative.

This chain joins TRBV23-1 and TRBJ1-5; no definite D call. TRBV23-1 is sorted into the ORF group, with uncertain function. The CDR3 length is 16 residues. The germline V and J ends were trimmed by 0 bases and 7 bases, with 16 bases remaining between them. The CDR3 region is CASSQSIAGKSQPQHF. Here the CDR3 DNA reads TGCGCCAGCAGTCAATCGATCGCAGGAAAAAGCCAGCCCCAGCATTTT.

The rearrangement uses TRBV4-2 and TRBJ1-2; D is unclear. Trimming removed 0 bases at V and 8 bases at J, with 13 bases between. The germline V gene has CDR1 LGHNA and CDR2 YNFKEQ. CDR3 length: 14 amino acids. DNA for the CDR3: TGTGCCAGCAGCCAAGATCGTGACGGGTTAGGCTACACCTTC. It is translated as CASSQDRDGLGYTF.

The J gene is TRBJ2-1, the V gene TRBV11-1, with 9 bases matching TRBD2. CDR1 and CDR2 (germline): SGHAT, FQDESV (reference sequence). The CDR3 is made up of 15 amino acids. V shed 7 bases, J shed 7 bases, and the junction held 11 bases outside the gene matches. The DNA for the CDR3 is TGTGCCAGCACCTCCGGGACTAGCAAAGGGAATGAGCAGTTCTTC. Protein: CASTSGTSKGNEQFF.